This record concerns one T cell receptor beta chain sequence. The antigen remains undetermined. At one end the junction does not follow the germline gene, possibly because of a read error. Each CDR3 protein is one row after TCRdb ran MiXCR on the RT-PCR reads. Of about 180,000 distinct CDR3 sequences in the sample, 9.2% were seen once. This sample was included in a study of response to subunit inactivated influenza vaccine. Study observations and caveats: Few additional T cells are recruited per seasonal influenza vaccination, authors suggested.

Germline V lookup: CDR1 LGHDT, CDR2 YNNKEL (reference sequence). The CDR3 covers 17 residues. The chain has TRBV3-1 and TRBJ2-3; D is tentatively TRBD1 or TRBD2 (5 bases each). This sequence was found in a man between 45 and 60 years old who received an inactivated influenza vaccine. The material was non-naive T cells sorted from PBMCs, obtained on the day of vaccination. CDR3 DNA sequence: TGTGCCAGCAGCCAAGTGGACTCGACCCTTTTCACAGGTACGCAGTATTTT. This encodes CASSQVDSTLFTGTQYF.